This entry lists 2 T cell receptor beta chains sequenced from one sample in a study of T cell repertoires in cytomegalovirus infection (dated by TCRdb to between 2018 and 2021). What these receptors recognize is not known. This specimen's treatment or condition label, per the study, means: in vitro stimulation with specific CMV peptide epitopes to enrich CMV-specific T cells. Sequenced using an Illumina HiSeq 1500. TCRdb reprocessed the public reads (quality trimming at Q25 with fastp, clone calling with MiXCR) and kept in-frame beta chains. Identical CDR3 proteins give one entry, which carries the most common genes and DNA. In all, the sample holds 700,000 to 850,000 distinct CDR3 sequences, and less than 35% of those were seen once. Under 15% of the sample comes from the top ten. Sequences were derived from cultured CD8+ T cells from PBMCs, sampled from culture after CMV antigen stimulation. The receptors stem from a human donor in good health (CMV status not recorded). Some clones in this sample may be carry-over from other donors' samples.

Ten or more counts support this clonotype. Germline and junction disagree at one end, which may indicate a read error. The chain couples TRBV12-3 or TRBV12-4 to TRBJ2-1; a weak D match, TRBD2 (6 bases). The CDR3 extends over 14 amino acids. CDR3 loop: CASSLGGLYNEQFF. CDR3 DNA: TGTGCCAGCAGCTTAGGAGGGTTGTATAATGAGCAGTTCTTC.

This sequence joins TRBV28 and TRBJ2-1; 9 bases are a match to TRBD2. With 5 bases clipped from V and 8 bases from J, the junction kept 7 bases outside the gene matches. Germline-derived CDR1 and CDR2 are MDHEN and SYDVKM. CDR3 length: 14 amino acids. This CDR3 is CASSPLRGGDEQFF. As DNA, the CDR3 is TGTGCCAGCAGTCCCCTGCGGGGGGGGGATGAGCAGTTCTTC.